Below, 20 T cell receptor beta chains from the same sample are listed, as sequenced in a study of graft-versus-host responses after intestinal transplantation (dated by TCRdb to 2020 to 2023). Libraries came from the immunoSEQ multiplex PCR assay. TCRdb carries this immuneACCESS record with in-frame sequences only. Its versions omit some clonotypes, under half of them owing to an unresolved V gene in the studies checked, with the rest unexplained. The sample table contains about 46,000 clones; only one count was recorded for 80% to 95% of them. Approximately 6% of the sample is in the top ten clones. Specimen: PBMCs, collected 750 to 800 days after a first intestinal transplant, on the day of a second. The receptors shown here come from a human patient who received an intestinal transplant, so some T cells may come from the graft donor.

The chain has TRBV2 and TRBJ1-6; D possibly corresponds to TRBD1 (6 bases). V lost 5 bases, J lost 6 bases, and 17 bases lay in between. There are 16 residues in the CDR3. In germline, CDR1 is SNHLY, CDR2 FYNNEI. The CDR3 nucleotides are TGTGCCAGCAGTCGGGACCTCCTCAGGGGTAATTCACCCCTCCACTTT. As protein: CASSRDLLRGNSPLHF.

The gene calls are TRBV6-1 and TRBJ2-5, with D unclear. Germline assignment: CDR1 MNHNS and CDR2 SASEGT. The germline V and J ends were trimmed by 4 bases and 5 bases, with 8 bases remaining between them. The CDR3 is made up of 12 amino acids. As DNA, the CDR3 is TGTGCCAGCAGTGTTTGGCGCGAGACCCAGTACTTC. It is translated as CASSVWRETQYF.

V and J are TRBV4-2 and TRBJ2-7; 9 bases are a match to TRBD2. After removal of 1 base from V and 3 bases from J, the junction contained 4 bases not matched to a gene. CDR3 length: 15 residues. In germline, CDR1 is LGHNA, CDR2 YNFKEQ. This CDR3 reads CASSQVWTSDYEQYF. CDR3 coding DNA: TGTGCCAGCAGCCAAGTATGGACTAGCGACTACGAGCAGTACTTC.

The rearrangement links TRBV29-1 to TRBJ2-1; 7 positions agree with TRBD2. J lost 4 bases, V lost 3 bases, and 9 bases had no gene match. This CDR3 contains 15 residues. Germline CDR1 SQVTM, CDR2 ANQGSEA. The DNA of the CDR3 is TGCAGCGTTGACTATAGCGGGCTTTCTTACAATGAGCAGTTCTTC. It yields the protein CSVDYSGLSYNEQFF.

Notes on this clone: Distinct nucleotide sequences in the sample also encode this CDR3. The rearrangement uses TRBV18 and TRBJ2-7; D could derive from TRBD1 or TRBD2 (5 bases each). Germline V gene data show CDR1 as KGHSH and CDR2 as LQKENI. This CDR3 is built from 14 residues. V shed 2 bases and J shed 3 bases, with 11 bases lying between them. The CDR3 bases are TGTGCCAGCTCACCAGGGACCACCTACTACGAGCAGTACTTC. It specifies CASSPGTTYYEQYF.

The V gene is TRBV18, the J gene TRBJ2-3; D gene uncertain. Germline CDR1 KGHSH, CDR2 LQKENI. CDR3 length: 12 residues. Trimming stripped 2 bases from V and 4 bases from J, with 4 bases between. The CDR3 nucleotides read TGTGCCAGCTCACCAGTGCCAGATACGCAGTATTTT. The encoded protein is CASSPVPDTQYF.

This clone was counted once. CDR3 sequence reads: CASSETGGPDTQYF. CDR3 DNA sequence: TGTGCCAGCAGCGAAACAGGGGGGCCAGATACGCAGTATTTT. The chain employs TRBV6-5 and TRBJ2-3; 8 bases fit TRBD1. This CDR3 comprises 14 residues. Trimming cost V 6 bases and J 4 bases; bases outside gene matches: 6. The germline V gene has CDR1 MNHEY and CDR2 SVGAGI.

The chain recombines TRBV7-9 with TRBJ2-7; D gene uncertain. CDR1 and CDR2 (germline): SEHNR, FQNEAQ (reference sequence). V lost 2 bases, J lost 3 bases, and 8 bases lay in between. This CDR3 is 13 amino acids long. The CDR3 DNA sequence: TGTGCCAGCAGCTTATTGGCCGGCTACGAGCAGTACTTC. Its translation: CASSLLAGYEQYF.

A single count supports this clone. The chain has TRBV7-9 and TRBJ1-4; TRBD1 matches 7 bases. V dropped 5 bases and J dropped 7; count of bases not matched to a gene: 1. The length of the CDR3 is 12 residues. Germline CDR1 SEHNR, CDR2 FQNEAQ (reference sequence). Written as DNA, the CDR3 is TGTGCCAGCAGCAGGGGGCTTGAAAAACTGTTTTTT. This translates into CASSRGLEKLFF.

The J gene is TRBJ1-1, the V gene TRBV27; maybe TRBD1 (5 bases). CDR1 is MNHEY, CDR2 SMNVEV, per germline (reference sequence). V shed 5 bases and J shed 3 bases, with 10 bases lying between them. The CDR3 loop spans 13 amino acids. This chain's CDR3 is CASSRTRDTEAFF. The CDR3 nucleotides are TGTGCCAGCAGTAGGACCAGGGACACTGAAGCTTTCTTT.

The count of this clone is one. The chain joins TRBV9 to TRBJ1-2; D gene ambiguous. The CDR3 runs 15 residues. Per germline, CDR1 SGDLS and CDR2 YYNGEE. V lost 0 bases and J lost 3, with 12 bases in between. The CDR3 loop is CASSVEEAPYYGYTF. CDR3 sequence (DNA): TGTGCCAGCAGCGTAGAAGAAGCACCCTACTATGGCTACACCTTC. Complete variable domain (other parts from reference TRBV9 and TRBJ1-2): DSGVTQTPKHLITATGQRVTLRCSPRSGDLSVYWYQQSLDQGLQFLIQYYNGEERAKGNILERFSAQQFPDLHSELNLSSLELGDSALYFCASSVEEAPYYGYTFGSGTRLTVV.

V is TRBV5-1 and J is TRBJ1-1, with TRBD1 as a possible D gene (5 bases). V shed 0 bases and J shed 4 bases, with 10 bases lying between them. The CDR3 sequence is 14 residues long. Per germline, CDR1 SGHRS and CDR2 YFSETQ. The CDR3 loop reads CASSLAGGVTEAFF. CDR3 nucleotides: TGCGCCAGCAGCTTGGCCGGGGGAGTCACTGAAGCTTTCTTT.

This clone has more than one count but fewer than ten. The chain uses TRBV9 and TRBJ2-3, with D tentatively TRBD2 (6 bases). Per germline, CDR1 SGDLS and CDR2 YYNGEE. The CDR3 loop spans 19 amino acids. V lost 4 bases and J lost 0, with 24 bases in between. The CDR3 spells CASSPGEDSPASSTDTQYF. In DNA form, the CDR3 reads TGTGCCAGCAGCCCCGGGGAGGACTCCCCAGCTTCTAGCACAGATACGCAGTATTTT.

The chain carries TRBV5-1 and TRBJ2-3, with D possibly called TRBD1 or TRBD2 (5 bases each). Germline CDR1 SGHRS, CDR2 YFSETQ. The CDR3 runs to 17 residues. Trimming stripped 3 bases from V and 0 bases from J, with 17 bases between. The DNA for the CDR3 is TGCGCCAGCAGCTCCCTCCCTCAGGGACCTAGCACAGATACGCAGTATTTT. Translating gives CASSSLPQGPSTDTQYF.

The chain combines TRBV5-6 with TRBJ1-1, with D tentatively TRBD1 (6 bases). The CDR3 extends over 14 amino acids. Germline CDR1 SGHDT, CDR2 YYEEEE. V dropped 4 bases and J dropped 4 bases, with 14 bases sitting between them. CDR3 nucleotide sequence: TGTGCCAGCAGCCCAAGAGGGGGGGCCACTGAAGCTTTCTTT. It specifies CASSPRGGATEAFF.

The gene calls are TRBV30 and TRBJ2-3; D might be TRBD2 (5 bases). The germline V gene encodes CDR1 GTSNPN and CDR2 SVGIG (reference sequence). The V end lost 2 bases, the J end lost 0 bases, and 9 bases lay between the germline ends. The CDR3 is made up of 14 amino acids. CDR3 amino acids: CAWSIGGSTDTQYF. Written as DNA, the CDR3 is TGTGCCTGGAGTATAGGCGGGAGCACAGATACGCAGTATTTT. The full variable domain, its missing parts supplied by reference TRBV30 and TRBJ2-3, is SQTIHQWPATLVQPVGSPLSLECTVEGTSNPNLYWYRQAAGRGLQLLFYSVGIGQISSEVPQNLSASRPQDRQFILSSKKLLLSDSGFYLCAWSIGGSTDTQYFGPGTRLTVL.

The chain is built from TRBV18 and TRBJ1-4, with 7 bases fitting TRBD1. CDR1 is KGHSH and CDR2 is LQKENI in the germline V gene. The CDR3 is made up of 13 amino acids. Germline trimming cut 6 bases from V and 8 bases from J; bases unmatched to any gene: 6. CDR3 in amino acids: CASSDRQGEKLFF. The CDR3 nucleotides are TGTGCCAGCTCGGACAGGCAGGGGGAAAAACTGTTTTTT. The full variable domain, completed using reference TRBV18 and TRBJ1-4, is NAGVMQNPRHLVRRRGQEARLRCSPMKGHSHVYWYRQLPEEGLKFMVYLQKENIIDESGMPKERFSAEFPKEGPSILRIQQVVRGDSAAYFCASSDRQGEKLFFGSGTQLSVL.

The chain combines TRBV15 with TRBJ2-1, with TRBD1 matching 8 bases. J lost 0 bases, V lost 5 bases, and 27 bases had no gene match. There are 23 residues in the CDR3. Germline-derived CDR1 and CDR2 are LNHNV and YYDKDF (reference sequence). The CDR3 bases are TGTGCCACCAGCCGTGTCTCTCGGGTCAGGGGGCTGCTCTCCACTCTCTCCTACAATGAGCAGTTCTTC. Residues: CATSRVSRVRGLLSTLSYNEQFF.

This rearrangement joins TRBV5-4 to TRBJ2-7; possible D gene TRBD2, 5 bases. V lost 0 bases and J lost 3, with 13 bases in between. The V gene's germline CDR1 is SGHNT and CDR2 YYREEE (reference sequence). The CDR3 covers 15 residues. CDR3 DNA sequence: TGTGCCAGCAGCTTGGAGCTAGCCACCGTCTACGAGCAGTACTTC. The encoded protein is CASSLELATVYEQYF. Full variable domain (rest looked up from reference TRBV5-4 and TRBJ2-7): ETGVTQSPTHLIKTRGQQVTLRCSSQSGHNTVSWYQQALGQGPQFIFQYYREEENGRGNFPPRFSGLQFPNYSSELNVNALELDDSALYLCASSLELATVYEQYFGPGTRLTVT.

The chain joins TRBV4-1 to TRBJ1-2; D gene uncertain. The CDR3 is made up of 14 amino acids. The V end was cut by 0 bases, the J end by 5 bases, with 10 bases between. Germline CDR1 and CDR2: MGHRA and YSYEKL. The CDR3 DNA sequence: TGCGCCAGCAGCCAAGATGTGCCAGATTATGGCTACACCTTC. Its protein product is CASSQDVPDYGYTF.